This T cell receptor (beta chain) is from a study of shared clonotypes between healthy human individuals. Overall study findings and caveats: Clonotype sharing among donors, it was expected, would be affected by sequencing depth. Naive subsets generally exceeded memory subsets in estimated richness.

With respect to this clone: The target antigen is unknown.

This CDR3 is 13 amino acids long. Germline values: CDR1 SGHRS, CDR2 YFSETQ. V shed 0 bases and J shed 11 bases, with 14 bases lying between them. TCRdb's table, derived via immunoSEQ multiplex PCR, lists solely in-frame clones and lacks some. The sample contains under 2.5 million clones, 80% to 95% of which appear only once. The donors, healthy adults who were HIV-negative, had experienced no recent acute infections or vaccinations. The chain links TRBV5-1 to TRBJ1-1; D call uncertain. The sequence came from a man in his late teens or twenties in good health. Some clones in this sample may be carry-over from other donors' samples. The sample was naive CD4+ T cells from PBMCs. Subset described: CD45RA+ positively selected. CDR3 sequence: CASSLGLTQEAFF. DNA for the CDR3: TGCGCCAGCAGCTTGGGCCTAACTCAGGAGGCTTTCTTT.